The entry below gives a single TCR beta chain sequence along with its context. Healthy donors of bone marrow made up the group. The CDR3 contains 18 residues. The junction had 13 bases not matched to a gene; V was cut back by 0 bases and J by 3 bases. Germline V lookup: CDR1 ENHRY, CDR2 SYGVKD. A multiplex PCR was run with 60 Vbeta primers and 13 Jbeta primers. Generated by immunoSEQ multiplex PCR, the TCRdb table keeps only in-frame clones and is missing some. The table has fewer than 90,000 clones, around four fifths seen once. The data belong to a study of cytomegalovirus exposure and HLA in healthy donors. Across the study: The study's early data release held about 77 million unique TCRs from HLA-typed donors.

The sequence came from a young man in good health and CMV-seropositive. The sequenced material came from PBMCs. This chain uses TRBV10-3 with TRBJ2-7; 8 bases are a match to TRBD2. For the CDR3, the DNA is TGTGCCATCAGTGAGTCGCCGCGGGGGGTTTCGGCGGTCTACGAGCAGTACTTC. This gives the protein CAISESPRGVSAVYEQYF.